The TCR beta chain under discussion was sequenced for a study of cytomegalovirus exposure and HLA in healthy donors. Findings and caveats of the study: Most TCR sequences proved rare, with some public TCRs found in many donors. TCR beta chains numbering 164 were designated cytomegalovirus-associated. Most of the TCR beta V segments (in an earlier analysis) were productive either about 87% or about 30% of the time.

V lost 0 bases to trimming and J lost 1 base, with 6 bases between them. CDR3 length: 15 residues. In germline, CDR1 is MNHEY, CDR2 SVGAGI. This clone was counted a single time. Its antigen is not known. The PCR contained 60 Vbeta and 13 Jbeta primers. Profiled with immunoSEQ multiplex PCR; TCRdb holds only in-frame clones, not every one. The data contain 200,000 or so clones, roughly 80% of them singletons. This sequence was found in a man in his fifties or sixties in good health and CMV-seronegative. The rearrangement links TRBV6-5 to TRBJ2-2; tentative D call: TRBD1 (5 bases). The source material was PBMCs. This CDR3 reads CASSYSTENTGELFF. The CDR3, as DNA: TGTGCCAGCAGTTACTCGACAGAGAACACCGGGGAGCTGTTTTTT.